Listed here are 26 T cell receptor beta chains from one sample, sequenced in a study of blood T cells in healthy people across ages. The use of a sample-barcoded 5' primer and a J-beta primer mix characterized a second PCR of about 6 to 12 cycles. Each CDR3 protein is one row after TCRdb ran MiXCR on the 5' RACE reads. The data hold 1.5 million to 2 million distinct CDR3 sequences, with approximately 28% observed a single time. Sequences were obtained from blood. The receptors originated from a woman aged 25-40 years in good health.

This chain connects TRBV2 to TRBJ2-7, with D hard to call. Germline-derived CDR1 and CDR2 are SNHLY and FYNNEI. V was pared by 8 bases and J by 4 bases, with 15 bases between. The CDR3 has 13 amino acids. CDR3 sequence reads: CASGPGRGYEQYF. CDR3 DNA: TGTGCCAGCGGCCCCGGACGAGGATACGAGCAGTACTTC.

This clonotype was detected a few times. This chain joins TRBV7-2 and TRBJ2-7; 12 bases agree with TRBD2. This CDR3 has 19 amino acids. The V segment lost 0 bases and the J segment 2 bases; nucleotides outside the gene matches: 11. The germline V gene encodes CDR1 SGHTA and CDR2 FQGNSA. The CDR3 nucleotides read TGTGCCAGCAGCTTAGCGTATTCACTAGCGGGAGGCTCCGCCTACGAGCAGTACTTC. Residues: CASSLAYSLAGGSAYEQYF. Full variable domain (remainder filled in from reference TRBV7-2 and TRBJ2-7): GAGVSQSPSNKVTEKGKDVELRCDPISGHTALYWYRQSLGQGLEFLIYFQGNSAPDKSGLPSDRFSAERTGGSVSTLTIQRTQQEDSAVYLCASSLAYSLAGGSAYEQYFGPGTRLTVT.

The chain combines TRBV4-2 with TRBJ2-3; D perhaps matches TRBD2 (6 bases). In germline, CDR1 is LGHNA, CDR2 YNFKEQ. This CDR3 region has 14 residues. The V gene lost 4 bases and the J gene lost 5 bases, with 13 bases spanning the gap. The CDR3 bases are TGTGCCAGCAGCCGGGGACTTGGAGGAGATACGCAGTATTTT. It specifies CASSRGLGGDTQYF.

The V gene is TRBV13, the J gene TRBJ2-1; the D is unclear. Trimming removed 3 bases at V and 9 bases at J, with 12 bases between. This CDR3 contains 13 residues. Germline CDR1 is PRHDT and CDR2 is FYEKMQ (reference sequence). The CDR3 DNA reads as TGTGCCAGCAGCTTGGCCACCGGAAGTGAGCAGTTCTTC. This sequence encodes CASSLATGSEQFF.

There are a few counts of this clonotype. The rearrangement links TRBV4-1 to TRBJ2-7; D remains unclear. Looked up from germline, CDR1 is MGHRA and CDR2 is YSYEKL. V was cut by 0 bases and J by 2 bases, with 17 bases left in between. The CDR3 consists of 17 residues. For the CDR3, the DNA is TGCGCCAGCAGCCAAGACCTCCGGTATGAAAGCCCCTACGAGCAGTACTTC. Residues: CASSQDLRYESPYEQYF.

About this clonotype: A much larger clonotype is one base distant, so this may be a read error. V gene TRBV7-9 combines with J gene TRBJ2-3, with D unresolved. Germline CDR1 reads SEHNR; CDR2 reads FQNEAQ (reference sequence). Trimming stripped 6 bases from V and 2 bases from J, with 6 bases between. The CDR3 spans 12 residues. CDR3 DNA: TGTGCCAGCAGTTGGCCCACAGATACGCAGTATTTT. Translating it yields CASSWPTDTQYF.

This chain links TRBV5-4 with TRBJ1-4, with unresolved D. V lost 3 bases, J lost 0 bases, and 12 bases lay in between. Germline CDR1 and CDR2: SGHNT and YYREEE (reference sequence). This CDR3 region has 16 residues. DNA for the CDR3: TGTGCCAGCAGCTGGAAGGGCCAGGCAACTAATGAAAAACTGTTTTTT. Amino acid sequence: CASSWKGQATNEKLFF.

The genes are TRBV6-7 and TRBJ1-5; D remains unclear. TRBV6-7 is given ORF status, its function remaining uncertain. V lost 2 bases and J lost 2, with 19 bases in between. The CDR3 contains 18 residues. The CDR3 DNA is TGTGCCAGCAGTTACCGGCCCGGGCACGTAGAGGGCAATCAGCCCCAGCATTTT. It is translated as CASSYRPGHVEGNQPQHF.

This clonotype was observed many times. This chain joins TRBV27 and TRBJ2-4; maybe TRBD2 (5 bases). The CDR3 consists of 16 residues. The germline V gene has CDR1 MNHEY and CDR2 SMNVEV (reference sequence). V gave up 5 bases and J gave up 2 bases, with 16 bases separating them. The DNA for the CDR3 is TGTGCCAGCAGTGAACGGAGCGGTCTGACCAAAAACATTCAGTACTTC. Protein sequence: CASSERSGLTKNIQYF.

In its sample, this clonotype was seen a few times. The junction departs from germline at one end; a sequencing error may be responsible. The chain carries TRBV29-1 and TRBJ2-5, with 13 positions matching TRBD2. This CDR3 has 17 residues. CDR1 is SQVTM, CDR2 ANQGSEA, per germline. The CDR3 bases are TGCAGCGTTGAAGGTCAGACTAGCGGGGGGCCCCAAGAGTCCCAGTACTTC. This gives the protein CSVEGQTSGGPQESQYF.

The sample holds one count of this clonotype. V and J are TRBV20-1 and TRBJ1-2; 7 nucleotides agree with TRBD1. Germline V lookup: CDR1 DFQATT, CDR2 SNEGSKA (reference sequence). V shed 3 bases and J 2 bases; nucleotides not matched to a gene: 6. The CDR3 is made up of 14 amino acids. In DNA, the CDR3 is TGCAGTGCTAGTGATCAGGGACAGAACTATGGCTACACCTTC. Translating it yields CSASDQGQNYGYTF.

This clonotype was seen only a few times. Just one base apart from a much larger clone, this may be a read error. The genes are TRBV20-1 and TRBJ2-7; 8 bases align to TRBD1. Germline lookup yields CDR1 DFQATT and CDR2 SNEGSKA (reference sequence). The CDR3 loop spans 11 amino acids. The CDR3 protein is CRASQGAEQYF. DNA of the CDR3: TGCAGGGCTAGTCAGGGGGCCGAGCAGTACTTC.

This clonotype was counted only a few times. The chain has TRBV5-5 and TRBJ2-7, with 8 positions matching TRBD2. The J segment lost 4 bases and the V segment lost 4 bases, leaving 10 bases of the junction unmatched. The V gene's germline CDR1 is SGHKS and CDR2 YYEKEE (reference sequence). The CDR3 contains 15 residues. CDR3: CASSPQSGTRYEQYF. The CDR3 bases are TGTGCCAGCAGCCCCCAGTCGGGGACTAGATACGAGCAGTACTTC.

This sequence joins TRBV27 and TRBJ2-7; D unclear. CDR3 length: 14 residues. V was shortened by 5 bases and J by 2 bases, with 13 bases between the two germline ends. In germline, CDR1 is MNHEY, CDR2 SMNVEV (reference sequence). CDR3 protein: CASSENRTPYEQYF. CDR3 sequence (DNA): TGTGCCAGCAGTGAGAACAGAACCCCCTACGAGCAGTACTTC.

Ten or more counts support this clonotype. This sequence joins TRBV28 and TRBJ2-6, with D possibly being TRBD1 or TRBD2 (6 bases each). This CDR3 region has 15 residues. Trimming took 7 bases from V and 5 from J, leaving 15 bases between them. Germline-derived CDR1 and CDR2 are MDHEN and SYDVKM. The CDR3 loop is CASIEGGSRANVLTF. CDR3 in DNA: TGTGCCAGCATCGAAGGGGGGAGTCGGGCCAACGTCCTGACTTTC.

Many counts were recorded for this clonotype. The chain recombines TRBV5-6 with TRBJ1-6; D gene ambiguous. CDR1 is SGHDT, CDR2 YYEEEE, per germline. Trimming took 4 bases from V and 9 from J, leaving 17 bases between them. This CDR3 has 15 amino acids. CDR3 amino acids: CASSLRATAGSPLHF. The CDR3 DNA follows: TGTGCCAGCAGCCTACGGGCCACCGCGGGTTCACCCCTCCACTTT.

This clonotype was detected only a few times. V usage is TRBV13 and J usage is TRBJ2-3; weak D call: TRBD2 (6 bases). V lost 5 bases to trimming and J lost 5 bases, with 20 bases between them. There are 16 residues in the CDR3. Per the germline V gene, CDR1 is PRHDT and CDR2 is FYEKMQ (reference sequence). The chain's CDR3 is CASSDSVQRGGDTQYF. CDR3 coding DNA: TGTGCCAGCAGCGATTCGGTCCAGAGGGGAGGAGATACGCAGTATTTT.

This chain connects TRBV29-1 to TRBJ2-1; 8 positions match TRBD2. The germline V gene encodes CDR1 SQVTM and CDR2 ANQGSEA. V lost 6 bases and J lost 7; bases outside the gene matches: 8. The CDR3 covers 13 residues. CDR3 DNA: TGCAGCGTCGAACTAGCGGCGCCGAATGAGCAGTTCTTC. Protein sequence: CSVELAAPNEQFF.

This clonotype was recorded a few times. The chain joins TRBV6-2 or TRBV6-3 to TRBJ1-1; D remains unclear. Germline CDR1 MNHEY, CDR2 SVGEGT. The CDR3 is 13 residues long. V was trimmed by 4 bases and J by 6 bases, leaving 12 bases between them. DNA of the CDR3: TGTGCCAGCAGTTCCGACCTTGACGCTGAAGCTTTCTTT. This gives the protein CASSSDLDAEAFF.

The V gene is TRBV24-1, the J gene TRBJ2-5, with TRBD2 identical over 7 bases. Per the germline V gene, CDR1 is KGHDR and CDR2 is SFDVKD. Germline trimming cut 5 bases from V and 2 bases from J; bases unmatched to any gene: 10. The CDR3 extends over 16 amino acids. In DNA form, the CDR3 reads TGTGCCACCAGTGCCTGGGGAGCGGGGCTACAAGAGACCCAGTACTTC. Translated, it gives CATSAWGAGLQETQYF.

As concerns this clonotype: With a much larger clone just one base away, this may be a read error. The gene calls are TRBV7-2 and TRBJ2-5; D is ambiguous. This CDR3 has 14 amino acids. The V and J ends lost 0 bases and 9 bases respectively, with 14 bases between them. Per germline, CDR1 SGHTA and CDR2 FQGNSA. The CDR3: CASSLARTGEPQYF. CDR3 nucleotides: TGTGCCAGCAGCTTAGCGAGGACCGGTGAGCCCCAGTACTTC.

V gene TRBV29-1 combines with J gene TRBJ2-4, with D unresolved. The CDR3 contains 12 residues. Germline V gene data show CDR1 as SQVTM and CDR2 as ANQGSEA. Trimming left V 7 bases short and J 13 bases short, with 20 bases between. CDR3 DNA: TGCAGCGGTGGGGTAGGAAGGGTGGAGCAGTACTTC. Translation: CSGGVGRVEQYF. Full variable domain (rest looked up from reference TRBV29-1 and TRBJ2-4): SAVISQKPSRDICQRGTSLTIQCQVDSQVTMMFWYRQQPGQSLTLIATANQGSEATYESGFVIDKFPISRPNLTFSTLTVSNMSPEDSSIYLCSGGVGRVEQYFGAGTRLSVL.

The CDR3 DNA reads as TGTGCCAGCAGCTTAGCCCCGAAACTGCTGTACTTC. This codes for CASSLAPKLLYF. This chain joins TRBV7-2 and TRBJ2-7; D is uncertain. Trimming removed 0 bases at V and 12 bases at J, with 12 bases between. The CDR3 runs to 12 residues. CDR1 is SGHTA and CDR2 is FQGNSA in the germline V gene.

As regards this clonotype: Because it lacks the conserved phenylalanine or tryptophan at the end, this CDR3 is likely a read error. V usage is TRBV12-3 or TRBV12-4 and J usage is TRBJ1-6; D ambiguous. Trimming shortened V by 6 bases and J by 5 bases, and 11 bases separated the two germline ends. This CDR3 is built from 14 residues. The CDR3 reads CASRGGRDNSPLHL. CDR3 DNA: TGTGCCAGCAGAGGAGGACGGGATAATTCACCCCTCCACCTT.

This clonotype showed up many times. The rearrangement joins TRBV29-1 to TRBJ2-7; D is unclear. Looked up from germline, CDR1 is SQVTM and CDR2 is ANQGSEA. Trimming stripped 4 bases from V and 0 bases from J, with 4 bases between. This CDR3 spans 11 amino acids. DNA of the CDR3: TGCAGCGTTGCCGACTCCTACGAGCAGTACTTC. Its translation: CSVADSYEQYF.

A word on this clonotype: This CDR3 fails to terminate in the conserved phenylalanine or tryptophan, so it likely reflects a read error. The CDR3 sequence is CSARDNGGQISYNEQFL. CDR3 nucleotide sequence: TGCAGTGCTAGAGATAATGGGGGTCAGATCTCCTACAATGAGCAGTTCTTA. The chain employs TRBV20-1 and TRBJ2-1; D possibly uses TRBD1 or TRBD2 (5 bases each). Germline assignment: CDR1 DFQATT and CDR2 SNEGSKA (reference sequence). CDR3 length: 17 residues. Between the trimmed V and J ends, which lost 0 bases and 0 bases, there was a span of 15 bases.